The 13 T cell receptor beta chains presented below share a single source sample, sequenced in a study of CD8 T cells in Susac syndrome. Random hexamers were used to reverse transcribe an amount of roughly 0.5 to 1 ug RNA. TCRdb ran MiXCR on the immunoSEQ multiplex PCR reads and lists one entry per CDR3 protein. The sample records 170,000 or so distinct CDR3 sequences, around 94% being singletons. The specimen was CD4+ T cells from PBMCs. The source of these receptors is a human donor with Susac syndrome.

Only one count was recorded for this clonotype. The V gene is TRBV5-1, the J gene TRBJ1-3, with 10 bases aligning to TRBD1. Germline CDR1 is SGHRS and CDR2 is YFSETQ. The CDR3 covers 15 residues. After removal of 1 base from V and 5 bases from J, the junction contained 3 bases not matched to a gene. CDR3 amino acids: CASSLTGQGRNTIYF. The CDR3 bases are TGCGCCAGCAGCTTGACGGGACAGGGGCGAAACACCATATATTTT.

This chain joins TRBV6-5 and TRBJ2-7; TRBD1 matches at 9 bases. Unmatched junction bases numbered 9, after V lost 7 bases and J lost 5 bases. Germline-derived CDR1 and CDR2 are MNHEY and SVGAGI. This CDR3 is built from 14 residues. CDR3 region: CASTGGTGPHEQYF. In DNA form, the CDR3 reads TGTGCCAGCACTGGAGGGACAGGGCCCCACGAGCAGTACTTC.

The sample holds one count of this clonotype. V and J are TRBV9 and TRBJ2-7; perhaps TRBD2 as D (5 bases). Trimming cost V 2 bases and J 2 bases, with 14 bases left between them. The germline V gene has CDR1 SGDLS and CDR2 YYNGEE. This CDR3 region has 15 residues. The CDR3 nucleotides are TGTGCCAGCAGCGTTGGGGATTTGAGGGCCTACGAGCAGTACTTC. This translates into CASSVGDLRAYEQYF. Variable domain in full (rest from reference TRBV9 and TRBJ2-7): DSGVTQTPKHLITATGQRVTLRCSPRSGDLSVYWYQQSLDQGLQFLIQYYNGEERAKGNILERFSAQQFPDLHSELNLSSLELGDSALYFCASSVGDLRAYEQYFGPGTRLTVT.

The chain has TRBV29-1 and TRBJ2-7; TRBD1 matches at 8 bases. Germline CDR1 is SQVTM and CDR2 is ANQGSEA. The CDR3 contains 13 residues. The J segment lost 4 bases and the V segment lost 6 bases, leaving 8 bases of the junction unmatched. CDR3 sequence reads: CSVSTGEVYEQYF. CDR3 DNA: TGCAGCGTCTCGACAGGGGAGGTGTACGAGCAGTACTTC.

J is TRBJ2-7 and V is TRBV3-1, with D hard to call. The germline CDR1 and CDR2 sequences are LGHDT and YNNKEL (reference sequence). V shed 0 bases and J shed 2 bases, with 11 bases lying between them. The CDR3 is 15 amino acids. The CDR3 DNA follows: TGTGCCAGCAGCCAAGATTTACGGCCTACCTACGAGCAGTACTTC. This gives the protein CASSQDLRPTYEQYF.

The CDR3 coding sequence is TGTGCCAGCAGTGCCCCACTAGCGGGGTCCTACGAGCAGTACTTC. As protein: CASSAPLAGSYEQYF. The chain links TRBV25-1 to TRBJ2-7; 10 bases align to TRBD2. Per the germline V gene, CDR1 is MGHDK and CDR2 is SYGVNS. The CDR3 extends over 15 amino acids. Trimming took 4 bases from V and 1 from J; bases not matched to a gene: 4.

V usage is TRBV15 and J usage is TRBJ2-1; D possibly uses TRBD1 or TRBD2 (6 bases each). The CDR3 has 15 residues. Trimming took off 4 bases at V and 6 bases at J, with 16 bases between the two ends. Germline V gives CDR1 LNHNV, CDR2 YYDKDF (reference sequence). The chain's CDR3 is CATSIIRGLGNEQFF. The CDR3 DNA is TGTGCCACCAGCATAATACGGGGGCTGGGCAATGAGCAGTTCTTC. The full variable domain, rest sourced from reference TRBV15 and TRBJ2-1, is DAMVIQNPRYQVTQFGKPVTLSCSQTLNHNVMYWYQQKSSQAPKLLFHYYDKDFNNEADTPDNFQSRRPNTSFCFLDIRSPGLGDTAMYLCATSIIRGLGNEQFFGPGTRLTVL.

The gene calls are TRBV15 and TRBJ1-5; D gene uncertain. Germline lookup yields CDR1 LNHNV and CDR2 YYDKDF (reference sequence). The V and J ends lost 4 bases and 5 bases respectively, with 15 bases between them. This CDR3 is built from 15 residues. The CDR3 spells CATSIGGGQDQPQHF. The DNA for the CDR3 is TGTGCCACCAGCATAGGTGGAGGTCAAGATCAGCCCCAGCATTTT.

This chain joins TRBV11-2 and TRBJ1-4; D is ambiguous. This CDR3 contains 13 residues. Trimming removed 4 bases from V and 7 bases from J, with 10 bases in between. Germline values: CDR1 SGHAT, CDR2 FQNNGV. The chain's CDR3 is CASSSRRSEKLFF. DNA of the CDR3: TGTGCCAGCAGCTCGCGGAGGAGTGAAAAACTGTTTTTT. Full variable domain (outside the CDR3, taken from reference TRBV11-2 and TRBJ1-4): EAGVAQSPRYKIIEKRQSVAFWCNPISGHATLYWYQQILGQGPKLLIQFQNNGVVDDSQLPKDRFSAERLKGVDSTLKIQPAKLEDSAVYLCASSSRRSEKLFFGSGTQLSVL.

The chain is built from TRBV20-1 and TRBJ2-5, with D possibly TRBD1 on 6 matching bases. Germline CDR1 and CDR2: DFQATT and SNEGSKA (reference sequence). The CDR3 totals 15 residues. The V and J ends lost 6 bases and 5 bases respectively, with 22 bases between them. The CDR3 reads CSANIRRQGMETQYF. DNA of the CDR3: TGCAGTGCCAATATCCGGAGGCAGGGGATGGAGACCCAGTACTTC.

The genes are TRBV2 and TRBJ1-2; D call uncertain. The CDR3 extends over 16 amino acids. Germline-derived CDR1 and CDR2 are SNHLY and FYNNEI. The ends were cut back, 4 bases at V and 1 base at J, with 16 bases in the middle. CDR3 sequence (DNA): TGTGCCAGCAGTGTAAGCGGGCGACGCCTTAACTATGGCTACACCTTC. Translation: CASSVSGRRLNYGYTF. Filled out from reference TRBV2 and TRBJ1-2, the complete variable domain reads EPEVTQTPSHQVTQMGQEVILRCVPISNHLYFYWYRQILGQKVEFLVSFYNNEISEKSEIFDDQFSVERPDGSNFTLKIRSTKLEDSAMYFCASSVSGRRLNYGYTFGSGTRLTVV.

The V gene is TRBV29-1, the J gene TRBJ1-1; 11 bases fit TRBD1. The germline V gene has CDR1 SQVTM and CDR2 ANQGSEA. The trim removed 6 bases at V and 4 bases at J, leaving 13 bases unmatched. This CDR3 is built from 16 residues. The CDR3 loop is CSVDLGQGAGGTEAFF. In nucleotides, the CDR3 is TGCAGCGTAGACCTTGGACAGGGGGCGGGGGGCACTGAAGCTTTCTTT.

The V call is TRBV18, the J call TRBJ2-5; TRBD1 matches at 7 bases. The ends lost 5 bases at V and 0 bases at J; junction bases unmatched: 9. The germline gives CDR1 KGHSH, CDR2 LQKENI. CDR3 length: 16 amino acids. Here the CDR3 DNA reads TGTGCCAGCTCATCCCGTTCGGGACAGTACCAAGAGACCCAGTACTTC. Translation: CASSSRSGQYQETQYF.